This paragraph covers one TCR beta chain sequence. Quantitative 5'-RACE with molecular barcodes generated TCR beta libraries. From the 5' RACE reads, TCRdb called clonotypes with MiXCR, one entry per CDR3 protein. Here the sample spans approximately 340,000 distinct CDR3 sequences, 14% to 15% being singletons. This sample was taken from a study of CD8 T cells in ankylosing spondylitis. The CDR3 contains 14 residues. V lost 6 bases and J lost 3, with 14 bases in between. This chain uses TRBV12-3 or TRBV12-4 with TRBJ1-2, with D perhaps TRBD1 (5 bases). The clonotype was recovered from a male donor with ankylosing spondylitis or in good health (not recorded which). Sequenced: blood, either unsorted or a sorted T cell fraction (not recorded which). The CDR3 reads CASRGTGLYYGYTF. CDR3 DNA sequence: TGTGCCAGCAGAGGGACCGGACTATACTATGGCTACACCTTC.